Listed below are T cell receptor beta chains from one sample, sequenced in a study of blood T cell repertoires in COVID-19. Some clones are missing from TCRdb's copy, which holds only in-frame ones; the method was immunoSEQ multiplex PCR. The sample has fewer than 300,000 clones; 81% are singletons. Sequencing used peripheral blood. These receptors originate from a woman between 55 and 75 years old with active or convalescent COVID-19. Both conserved end residues are part of each CDR3. A D gene is named only where the DNA matches it firmly. Not all rows give a size; the values are once, few, many and, for expanded clones, a class.

j_call	clone_size	v_call	d_call	cdr3_nt	cdr3_aa
TRBJ1-1	NA	TRBV7-9	NA	TGTGCCAGCAGCCTTACAGTGGACACTGAAGCTTTCTTT	CASSLTVDTEAFF
TRBJ1-6	few	TRBV19	NA	TGTGCCAGTAGTCCACCACAGGGTGTTCGGTCACCCCTCCACTTT	CASSPPQGVRSPLHF
TRBJ1-1	NA	TRBV29-1	NA	TGCAGCGTTGAGCTTCAGTGGAACACTGAAGCTTTCTTT	CSVELQWNTEAFF
TRBJ1-1	NA	TRBV9	NA	TGTGCCAGCAGCGCGCAGGGGAACACTGAAGCTTTCTTT	CASSAQGNTEAFF
TRBJ1-6	NA	TRBV6-1	NA	TGTGCCAGCAGTGAAGCGGTGGGGAGTGGGAGTACACCCCTCCACTTT	CASSEAVGSGSTPLHF
TRBJ2-2	NA	TRBV11-2	TRBD2	TGTGCCAGCTTCGCGGGGGTTTGGGCCGGGGAGCTGTTTTTT	CASFAGVWAGELFF
TRBJ1-1	NA	TRBV9	TRBD1	TGTGCCAGCAGCCCTCGACAGGGTACGAACACTGAAGCTTTCTTT	CASSPRQGTNTEAFF
TRBJ2-2	once	TRBV18	NA	TGTGCCAGCTCACCACCGGCAGATACCGGGGAGCTGTTTTTT	CASSPPADTGELFF
TRBJ2-3	few	TRBV18	NA	TGTGCCAGCTCACCACCGAATATGGCGGGACCTAGCACAGATACGCAGTATTTT	CASSPPNMAGPSTDTQYF
TRBJ1-2	NA	TRBV15	NA	TGTGCCACCAGCAGAGATCTGCCAGATGCCGGCTACACCTTC	CATSRDLPDAGYTF
TRBJ2-7	NA	TRBV10-3	NA	TGTGCCATCAGTGATTTCGACAGCTCCTACGAGCAGTACTTC	CAISDFDSSYEQYF
TRBJ2-1	NA	TRBV28	NA	TGTGCCGGCGCGGTCGGGGGACGGTACAATGAGCAGTTCTTC	CAGAVGGRYNEQFF
TRBJ2-1	NA	TRBV20-1	NA	TGCAGTGCTAGTCGCGGGGTGGGGGGCAATGAGCAGTTCTTC	CSASRGVGGNEQFF
TRBJ1-2	few	TRBV6-6	NA	TGTGCCAGCAGTTACACGGGGGGCTATGGCTACACCTTC	CASSYTGGYGYTF
TRBJ2-5	NA	TRBV5-8	TRBD2	TGTGCCAGCAGCCCCGCACCTCCTAGCGGGGGGCAAGAGACCCAGTACTTC	CASSPAPPSGGQETQYF
TRBJ1-4	NA	TRBV27	TRBD1	TGTGCCAGCAGTTCACCCGGACAGGGGGGGGAACTGTTTTTT	CASSSPGQGGELFF
TRBJ2-3	NA	TRBV5-4	TRBD2	TGTGCCAGCAGCCCTAGCGGGGGGGCCCGGAGCACAGATACGCAGTATTTT	CASSPSGGARSTDTQYF
TRBJ2-6	NA	TRBV11-3	TRBD1	TGTGCCAGCAGCCCCGGGACAGGGACTACTGGGGCCAACGTCCTGACTTTC	CASSPGTGTTGANVLTF
TRBJ2-2	once	TRBV4-3	NA	TGCGCCAGCAGCCAAGAGAGGGGGACCGGGGAGCTGTTTTTT	CASSQERGTGELFF
TRBJ1-4	NA	TRBV5-6	TRBD1	TGTGCCAGCAGCTGGGGACAGGGGGCTTCTCCTAATGAAAAACTGTTTTTT	CASSWGQGASPNEKLFF
TRBJ1-2	NA	TRBV30	NA	TGTGCCTGGAGTCCTTTCGAGGATGGCTACACCTTC	CAWSPFEDGYTF
TRBJ2-5	once	TRBV19	TRBD2	TGTGCCAGCGGGGGGACTTTCAGGGAGACCCAGTACTTC	CASGGTFRETQYF
TRBJ1-1	NA	TRBV30	NA	TGTGCCTGGGCCTTCTCGAGGGATGAAGCTTTCTTC	CAWAFSRDEAFF
TRBJ1-3	few	TRBV10-3	NA	TGTGCCATCAGTGAGGCGAAGACAGGTGGAAACACCATATATTTT	CAISEAKTGGNTIYF
TRBJ2-7	NA	TRBV3-1/TRBV3-2	TRBD1	TGTGCCAGCAGCCCCTTCCGGGACAGTCCATACGAGCAGTACTTC	CASSPFRDSPYEQYF
TRBJ2-1	NA	TRBV27	NA	TGTGCCAGCAGCCGGGGTCACAATGAGCAGTTCTTC	CASSRGHNEQFF
TRBJ1-4	NA	TRBV29-1	TRBD1	TGCAGCGTTGAAGGCCAGGGGGCACGGGAAAAACTGTTTTTT	CSVEGQGAREKLFF
TRBJ2-1	NA	TRBV5-1	TRBD2	TGCGCCAGCAGCTTGGGACTAGCGGGGGGGCTCGTCAATGAGCAGTTCTTC	CASSLGLAGGLVNEQFF
TRBJ2-5	NA	TRBV7-8	TRBD2	TGTGCCAGCAGCGCCCGGGGCAAGACTAGCGGGGGGGCAAGAGAGACCCAGTACTTC	CASSARGKTSGGARETQYF
TRBJ2-7	NA	TRBV13	NA	TGTGCCAGCAGCTTAGCAGGGACCTACGAGCAGTACTTC	CASSLAGTYEQYF
TRBJ1-2	NA	TRBV6-2/TRBV6-3	TRBD1	TGTGCCAGCAGTTACTTCGACAGGGGCCCATATGGCTACACCTTC	CASSYFDRGPYGYTF